One sample yielded the 26 T cell receptor beta chains listed below, sequenced in a study of blood T cell repertoires in COVID-19. TCRdb keeps only in-frame clones here, not all; method: immunoSEQ multiplex PCR. The table has about 390,000 clones, roughly 86% seen once. Material for sequencing was peripheral blood. The receptor source for this set is a woman aged 55-70 years with COVID-19, enrolled during active disease.

The rearrangement uses TRBV5-1 and TRBJ2-5; TRBD2 agrees at 11 bases. Germline V gives CDR1 SGHRS, CDR2 YFSETQ. V lost 2 bases and J lost 6; bases outside the gene matches: 9. The CDR3 has 16 amino acids. DNA of the CDR3: TGCGCCAGCAGCTTTAATCTAGCGGGGGGAGCGAAGACCCAGTACTTC. Protein sequence: CASSFNLAGGAKTQYF. Full variable domain (rest looked up from reference TRBV5-1 and TRBJ2-5): KAGVTQTPRYLIKTRGQQVTLSCSPISGHRSVSWYQQTPGQGLQFLFEYFSETQRNKGNFPGRFSGRQFSNSRSEMNVSTLELGDSALYLCASSFNLAGGAKTQYFGPGTRLLVL.

J is TRBJ1-1 and V is TRBV7-2; D may be TRBD1 (6 bases). V was pared by 3 bases and J by 4 bases, with 12 bases between. The CDR3 has 14 residues. The germline CDR1 and CDR2 sequences are SGHTA and FQGNSA. The CDR3 here is CASSFHRVGTEAFF. Here the CDR3 DNA reads TGTGCCAGCAGCTTTCACAGGGTTGGCACTGAAGCTTTCTTT.

The chain has TRBV11-2 and TRBJ1-3; no definite D call. Trimming pared 4 bases from V and 0 bases from J, leaving 22 bases between. Looked up from germline, CDR1 is SGHAT and CDR2 is FQNNGV. The CDR3 consists of 19 residues. The DNA for the CDR3 is TGTGCCAGCAGCTCCCTCGGGAGGGTTTCCAACTACTCTGGAAACACCATATATTTT. It is translated as CASSSLGRVSNYSGNTIYF.

CDR3 sequence reads: CASSYGLGGGTDTQYF. In DNA form, the CDR3 reads TGTGCCAGCAGTTACGGTTTGGGGGGTGGCACAGATACGCAGTATTTT. V gene TRBV6-5 combines with J gene TRBJ2-3; maybe TRBD2 (6 bases). The germline V gene has CDR1 MNHEY and CDR2 SVGAGI. The CDR3 is 16 amino acids. V lost 2 bases, J lost 1 base, and 13 bases lay in between.

This chain joins TRBV11-3 and TRBJ2-3; perhaps TRBD2 as D (5 bases). V lost 3 bases and J 6 bases, leaving 16 bases between the germline ends. Germline V gene data show CDR1 as SGHNT and CDR2 as YENEEA. CDR3 length equals 15 residues. CDR3 in amino acids: CASSLDPSGPDTQYF. In DNA, the CDR3 is TGTGCCAGCAGCTTGGACCCAAGCGGTCCGGATACGCAGTATTTT. The full variable domain, rest sourced from reference TRBV11-3 and TRBJ2-3, is EAGVVQSPRYKIIEKKQPVAFWCNPISGHNTLYWYLQNLGQGPELLIRYENEEAVDDSQLPKDRFSAERLKGVDSTLKIQPAELGDSAVYLCASSLDPSGPDTQYFGPGTRLTVL.

CDR3: CASSSPRGATDTQYF. As DNA, the CDR3 is TGTGCCAGTAGTTCCCCTCGGGGGGCCACAGATACGCAGTATTTT. The gene calls are TRBV19 and TRBJ2-3; D may be TRBD2 (7 bases). V was trimmed by 5 bases and J by 2 bases, leaving 14 bases between them. CDR3 length: 15 amino acids. Germline V CDR1 and CDR2: LNHDA, SQIVND (reference sequence).

The chain carries TRBV7-3 and TRBJ2-2; D possibly corresponds to TRBD2 (6 bases). Trimming stripped 5 bases from V and 5 bases from J, with 18 bases between. This CDR3 has 16 amino acids. Germline V gene lookup returns CDR1 SGHTA and CDR2 FQGTGA. CDR3 nucleotide sequence: TGTGCCAGCAGCCGCGGACGTCTAGGAGGGACCGGGGAGCTGTTTTTT. It yields the protein CASSRGRLGGTGELFF. Using reference TRBV7-3 and TRBJ2-2 for the parts outside the CDR3, the full variable domain is GAGVSQTPSNKVTEKGKYVELRCDPISGHTALYWYRQSLGQGPEFLIYFQGTGAADDSGLPNDRFFAVRPEGSVSTLKIQRTERGDSAVYLCASSRGRLGGTGELFFGEGSRLTVL.

The V gene is TRBV7-9, the J gene TRBJ2-3; tentatively, D is TRBD2 (5 bases). V lost 1 base, J lost 2 bases, and 13 bases lay in between. This CDR3 region has 16 residues. Germline loops: CDR1 SEHNR, CDR2 FQNEAQ (reference sequence). The CDR3 region has the DNA TGTGCCAGCAGCTTAGGAGGGCCAGCGCTCACAGATACGCAGTATTTT. Its translation: CASSLGGPALTDTQYF.

The CDR3 loop is CSASPQELLNSPLHF. CDR3 nucleotides: TGCAGTGCTAGTCCCCAAGAGCTACTTAATTCACCCCTCCACTTT. The chain carries TRBV20-1 and TRBJ1-6, with unresolved D. Per the germline V gene, CDR1 is DFQATT and CDR2 is SNEGSKA (reference sequence). There are 15 residues in the CDR3. The V end was cut by 3 bases, the J end by 6 bases, with 15 bases between.

V is TRBV5-6 and J is TRBJ2-2; D may be TRBD1 (5 bases). The CDR3 has 15 residues. Germline assignment: CDR1 SGHDT and CDR2 YYEEEE. V gave up 4 bases and J gave up 1 base, with 11 bases separating them. CDR3 loop: CASSVVRGNTGELFF. Written as DNA, the CDR3 is TGTGCCAGCAGCGTTGTTAGGGGGAACACCGGGGAGCTGTTTTTT.

V and J are TRBV27 and TRBJ1-2, with TRBD1 matching over 9 bases. The CDR3 runs 15 residues. Germline V CDR1 and CDR2: MNHEY, SMNVEV (reference sequence). Trimming removed 4 bases from V and 7 bases from J; junction bases left unmatched: 10. The CDR3 DNA is TGTGCCAGCAGTTCCACCGGGACAGGGATGTTTGGCTACACCTTC. It codes for CASSSTGTGMFGYTF.

This rearrangement joins TRBV5-1 to TRBJ2-1; TRBD2 matches 14 bases. Germline assignment: CDR1 SGHRS and CDR2 YFSETQ. This CDR3 spans 16 amino acids. V shed 4 bases and J 3 bases; nucleotides not matched to a gene: 3. In DNA, the CDR3 is TGCGCCAGCAGCCGCGGGACTAGCGGGGGCTACAATGAGCAGTTCTTC. Translating it yields CASSRGTSGGYNEQFF. The whole variable domain, filled in from reference TRBV5-1 and TRBJ2-1, reads KAGVTQTPRYLIKTRGQQVTLSCSPISGHRSVSWYQQTPGQGLQFLFEYFSETQRNKGNFPGRFSGRQFSNSRSEMNVSTLELGDSALYLCASSRGTSGGYNEQFFGPGTRLTVL.

The V gene is TRBV15, the J gene TRBJ1-5; tentatively, D is TRBD1 (5 bases). Germline CDR1 is LNHNV and CDR2 is YYDKDF (reference sequence). The length of the CDR3 is 16 residues. V was clipped by 0 bases and J by 0 bases, with 9 bases between them. The chain's CDR3 is CATSRDVGVSNQPQHF. The CDR3 DNA sequence: TGTGCCACCAGCAGAGATGTAGGGGTTAGCAATCAGCCCCAGCATTTT. Filled out from reference TRBV15 and TRBJ1-5, the complete variable domain reads DAMVIQNPRYQVTQFGKPVTLSCSQTLNHNVMYWYQQKSSQAPKLLFHYYDKDFNNEADTPDNFQSRRPNTSFCFLDIRSPGLGDTAMYLCATSRDVGVSNQPQHFGDGTRLSIL.

V is TRBV18 and J is TRBJ2-4, with D possibly TRBD2 on 6 matching bases. Germline CDR1 reads KGHSH; CDR2 reads LQKENI. The CDR3 runs 17 residues. V was clipped by 0 bases and J by 3 bases, with 15 bases between them. As DNA, the CDR3 is TGTGCCAGCTCACCACCGTGGACTATCGTAGGCAAAAACATTCAGTACTTC. Protein sequence: CASSPPWTIVGKNIQYF.

The V call is TRBV5-1, the J call TRBJ2-5; a weak D match, TRBD2 (6 bases). V shed 0 bases and J shed 5 bases, with 14 bases lying between them. Germline values: CDR1 SGHRS, CDR2 YFSETQ. This CDR3 spans 15 amino acids. CDR3 loop: CASSLGSGSSETQYF. Written as DNA, the CDR3 is TGCGCCAGCAGCTTGGGATCCGGGAGCAGTGAGACCCAGTACTTC.

The genes are TRBV28 and TRBJ1-6; D unclear. The CDR3 loop spans 17 amino acids. Trimming took 7 bases from V and 10 from J, leaving 26 bases between them. Germline CDR1 reads MDHEN; CDR2 reads SYDVKM. CDR3 in DNA: TGTGCCAGCACCAATACTGGGTCGACGGGTTCCCGGTCACCCCTCCACTTT. Translation: CASTNTGSTGSRSPLHF.

The genes are TRBV5-1 and TRBJ1-3, with unresolved D. V was cut by 1 base and J by 6 bases, with 11 bases left in between. This CDR3 has 14 residues. Germline V gene data show CDR1 as SGHRS and CDR2 as YFSETQ. CDR3 sequence (DNA): TGCGCCAGCAGCTTGCCTTCCCGGGAAAACACCATATATTTT. Translating gives CASSLPSRENTIYF.

Here the CDR3 reads CASSDVRQGANSPLHF. In nucleotides, the CDR3 is TGTGCCAGCAGCGACGTCAGACAGGGTGCTAATTCACCCCTCCACTTT. The chain is built from TRBV2 and TRBJ1-6; 7 nucleotides agree with TRBD1. J lost 6 bases, V lost 6 bases, and 11 bases had no gene match. The CDR3 is 16 residues long. Germline V gene lookup returns CDR1 SNHLY and CDR2 FYNNEI.

V usage is TRBV7-2 and J usage is TRBJ1-1, with 7 nucleotides matching TRBD1. Trimming at V came to 1 base and at J to 4 bases, leaving 9 bases not matched to a gene. Germline loops: CDR1 SGHTA, CDR2 FQGNSA. The CDR3 runs 16 residues. The CDR3 DNA follows: TGTGCCAGCAGCTTAGGTGGGACAGTATTTCCCACTGAAGCTTTCTTT. Its translation is CASSLGGTVFPTEAFF.

In DNA, the CDR3 is TGCGCCAGCAGTGGTGGGGACTTTGCCAATGAGCAGTTCTTC. This sequence encodes CASSGGDFANEQFF. The rearrangement joins TRBV5-1 to TRBJ2-1, with D possibly being TRBD2 (6 bases). This CDR3 is 14 amino acids long. CDR1 and CDR2 from the germline V gene are SGHRS and YFSETQ. V was trimmed by 5 bases and J by 6 bases, leaving 15 bases between them. Supplemented by reference TRBV5-1 and TRBJ2-1, the full variable domain reads KAGVTQTPRYLIKTRGQQVTLSCSPISGHRSVSWYQQTPGQGLQFLFEYFSETQRNKGNFPGRFSGRQFSNSRSEMNVSTLELGDSALYLCASSGGDFANEQFFGPGTRLTVL.

The chain carries TRBV7-3 and TRBJ2-5; 15 bases map to TRBD2. The J segment lost 5 bases and the V segment lost 1 base, leaving 8 bases of the junction unmatched. The CDR3 is made up of 18 amino acids. Germline V gives CDR1 SGHTA, CDR2 FQGTGA. The CDR3 loop is CASSLNPGTSGGRETQYF. CDR3 nucleotide sequence: TGTGCCAGCAGCTTAAACCCCGGGACTAGCGGGGGGAGGGAGACCCAGTACTTC.

The rearrangement links TRBV9 to TRBJ1-3; D uncertain. CDR3 length: 16 amino acids. V was shortened by 0 bases and J by 0 bases, with 10 bases between the two germline ends. Germline lookup yields CDR1 SGDLS and CDR2 YYNGEE. CDR3 coding DNA: TGTGCCAGCAGCGTAGTCCCCGGAGGCTCTGGAAACACCATATATTTT. It codes for CASSVVPGGSGNTIYF.

The chain employs TRBV2 and TRBJ2-7; 9 nucleotides match TRBD1. The CDR3 is made up of 14 amino acids. Trimming removed 6 bases from V and 8 bases from J; junction bases left unmatched: 11. The germline gives CDR1 SNHLY, CDR2 FYNNEI. The CDR3 DNA sequence: TGTGCCAGCAGCGTTGACAGGGGGTCCCTCAAGCAGTACTTC. Its protein is CASSVDRGSLKQYF.

J is TRBJ1-1 and V is TRBV5-1; 7 bases map to TRBD1. The junction had 6 bases not matched to a gene; V was cut back by 3 bases and J by 1 base. Per germline, CDR1 SGHRS and CDR2 YFSETQ. CDR3 size: 15 residues. The chain's CDR3 is CASSYSGQSNTEAFF. In DNA, the CDR3 is TGCGCCAGCAGCTATTCGGGACAGTCGAACACTGAAGCTTTCTTT.

The chain is built from TRBV5-1 and TRBJ2-6, with no clear D. Trimming removed 4 bases from V and 0 bases from J, with 8 bases in between. The CDR3 length is 15 residues. Germline lookup yields CDR1 SGHRS and CDR2 YFSETQ. The CDR3 DNA reads as TGCGCCAGCAGCCCGCGGCACTCTGGGGCCAACGTCCTGACTTTC. Its protein is CASSPRHSGANVLTF. Filled out from reference TRBV5-1 and TRBJ2-6, the complete variable domain reads KAGVTQTPRYLIKTRGQQVTLSCSPISGHRSVSWYQQTPGQGLQFLFEYFSETQRNKGNFPGRFSGRQFSNSRSEMNVSTLELGDSALYLCASSPRHSGANVLTFGAGSRLTVL.

The chain is built from TRBV11-3 and TRBJ2-1; a weak D match, TRBD2 (5 bases). With 1 base removed from V and 7 bases from J, the gap between germline ends came to 17 bases. Germline lookup yields CDR1 SGHNT and CDR2 YENEEA. The CDR3 runs to 16 residues. The CDR3 spells CASSLGPSGGQNEQFF. The CDR3 nucleotides are TGTGCCAGCAGCTTAGGACCCTCCGGCGGGCAGAATGAGCAGTTCTTC. Full variable domain (remainder filled in from reference TRBV11-3 and TRBJ2-1): EAGVVQSPRYKIIEKKQPVAFWCNPISGHNTLYWYLQNLGQGPELLIRYENEEAVDDSQLPKDRFSAERLKGVDSTLKIQPAELGDSAVYLCASSLGPSGGQNEQFFGPGTRLTVL.